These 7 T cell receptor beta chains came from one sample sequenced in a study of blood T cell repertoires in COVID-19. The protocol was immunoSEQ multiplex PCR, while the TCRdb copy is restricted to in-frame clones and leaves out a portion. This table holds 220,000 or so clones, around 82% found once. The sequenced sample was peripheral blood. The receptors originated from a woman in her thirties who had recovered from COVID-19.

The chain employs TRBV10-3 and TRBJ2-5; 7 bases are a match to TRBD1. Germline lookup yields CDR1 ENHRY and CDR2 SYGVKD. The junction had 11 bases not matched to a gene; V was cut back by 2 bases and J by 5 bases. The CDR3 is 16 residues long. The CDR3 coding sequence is TGTGCCATCAGTGAGCGTGGGACAGTTCAAAGGGAGACCCAGTACTTC. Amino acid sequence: CAISERGTVQRETQYF.

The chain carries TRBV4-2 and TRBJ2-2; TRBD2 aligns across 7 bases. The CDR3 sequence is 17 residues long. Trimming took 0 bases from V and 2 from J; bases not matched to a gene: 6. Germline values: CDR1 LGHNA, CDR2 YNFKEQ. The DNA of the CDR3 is TGTGCCAGCAGCCAAGATCAAGCGGGGTTCAACACCGGGGAGCTGTTTTTT. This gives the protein CASSQDQAGFNTGELFF.

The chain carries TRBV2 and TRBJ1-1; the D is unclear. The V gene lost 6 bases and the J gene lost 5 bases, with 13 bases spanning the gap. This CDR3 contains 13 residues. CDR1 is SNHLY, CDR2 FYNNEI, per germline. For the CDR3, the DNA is TGTGCCAGCAGCCGGGTTATCGGGACTGAAGCTTTCTTT. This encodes CASSRVIGTEAFF.

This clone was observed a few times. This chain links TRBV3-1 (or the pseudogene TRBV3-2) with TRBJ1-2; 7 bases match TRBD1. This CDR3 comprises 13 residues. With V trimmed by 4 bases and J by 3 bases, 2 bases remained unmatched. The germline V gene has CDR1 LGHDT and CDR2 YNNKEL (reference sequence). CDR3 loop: CASSLDRDYGYTF. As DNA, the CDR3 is TGTGCCAGCAGCCTCGACAGGGACTATGGCTACACCTTC.

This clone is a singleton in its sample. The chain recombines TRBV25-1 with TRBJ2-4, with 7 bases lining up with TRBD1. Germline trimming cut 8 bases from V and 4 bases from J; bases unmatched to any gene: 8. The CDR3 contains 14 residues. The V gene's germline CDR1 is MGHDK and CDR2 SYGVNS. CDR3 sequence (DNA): TGTGCCAGCTCAGGGGGACAGTTAAAAAACATTCAGTACTTC. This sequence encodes CASSGGQLKNIQYF.

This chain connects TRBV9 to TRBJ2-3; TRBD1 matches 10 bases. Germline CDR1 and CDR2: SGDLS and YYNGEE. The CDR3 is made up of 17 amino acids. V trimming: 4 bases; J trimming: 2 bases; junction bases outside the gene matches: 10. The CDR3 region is CASSPQGGTGATDTQYF. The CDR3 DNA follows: TGTGCCAGCAGCCCACAGGGGGGGACAGGGGCCACAGATACGCAGTATTTT.

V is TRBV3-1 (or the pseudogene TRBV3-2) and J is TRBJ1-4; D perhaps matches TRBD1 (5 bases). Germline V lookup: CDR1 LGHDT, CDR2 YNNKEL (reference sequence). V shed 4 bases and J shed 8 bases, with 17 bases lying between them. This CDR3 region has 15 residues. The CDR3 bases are TGTGCCAGCAGCCCCCGTGGAGGGGCGAAAGAAAAACTGTTTTTT. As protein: CASSPRGGAKEKLFF.